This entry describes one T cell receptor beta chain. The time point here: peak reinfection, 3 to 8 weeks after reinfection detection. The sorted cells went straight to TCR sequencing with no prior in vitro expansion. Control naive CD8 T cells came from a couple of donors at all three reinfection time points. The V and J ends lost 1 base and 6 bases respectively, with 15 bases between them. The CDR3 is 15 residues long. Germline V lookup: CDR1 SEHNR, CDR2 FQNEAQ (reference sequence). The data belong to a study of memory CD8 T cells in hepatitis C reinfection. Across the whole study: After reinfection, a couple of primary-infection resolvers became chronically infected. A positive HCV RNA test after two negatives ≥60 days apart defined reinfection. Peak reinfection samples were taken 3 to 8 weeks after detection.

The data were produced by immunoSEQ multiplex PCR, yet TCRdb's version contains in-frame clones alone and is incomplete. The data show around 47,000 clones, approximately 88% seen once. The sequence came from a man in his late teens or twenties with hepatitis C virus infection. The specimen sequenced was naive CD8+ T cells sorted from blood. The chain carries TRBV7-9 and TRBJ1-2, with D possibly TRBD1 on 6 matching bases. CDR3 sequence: CASSLGVQGQDGYTF. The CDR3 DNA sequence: TGTGCCAGCAGCTTAGGGGTACAGGGTCAAGATGGCTACACCTTC.